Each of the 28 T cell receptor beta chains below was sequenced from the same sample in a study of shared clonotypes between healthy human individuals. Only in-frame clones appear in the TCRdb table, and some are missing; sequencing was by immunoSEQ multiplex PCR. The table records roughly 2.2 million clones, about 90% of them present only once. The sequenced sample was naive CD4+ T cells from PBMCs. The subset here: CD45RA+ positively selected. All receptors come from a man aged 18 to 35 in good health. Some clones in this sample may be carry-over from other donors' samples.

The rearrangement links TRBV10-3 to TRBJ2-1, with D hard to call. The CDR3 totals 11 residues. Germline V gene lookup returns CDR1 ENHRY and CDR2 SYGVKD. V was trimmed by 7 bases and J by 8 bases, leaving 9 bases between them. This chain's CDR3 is CAIKSSDEQFF. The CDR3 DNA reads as TGTGCCATCAAAAGTTCCGATGAGCAGTTCTTC.

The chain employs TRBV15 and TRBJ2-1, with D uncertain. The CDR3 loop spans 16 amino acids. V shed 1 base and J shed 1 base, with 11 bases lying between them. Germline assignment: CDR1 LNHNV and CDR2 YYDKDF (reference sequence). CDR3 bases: TGTGCCACCAGCAGAGGTGGTTGGGGTTCCTACAATGAGCAGTTCTTC. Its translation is CATSRGGWGSYNEQFF.

The CDR3 DNA follows: TGTGCCAGCAGCTATGACAGGGGGAGGCAGTACTTC. It is translated as CASSYDRGRQYF. The rearrangement uses TRBV11-3 and TRBJ2-7; 9 positions match TRBD1. The V gene end was trimmed by 4 bases and the J gene end by 9 bases; junction bases not matched to a gene: 4. The germline gives CDR1 SGHNT, CDR2 YENEEA. The CDR3 sequence is 12 residues long.

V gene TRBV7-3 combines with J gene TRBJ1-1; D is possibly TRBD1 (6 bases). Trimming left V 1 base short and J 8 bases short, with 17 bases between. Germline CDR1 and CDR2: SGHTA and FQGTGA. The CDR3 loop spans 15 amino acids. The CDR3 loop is CASSLSPTGPQEAFF. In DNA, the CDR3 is TGTGCCAGCAGCTTAAGCCCCACAGGGCCGCAGGAAGCTTTCTTT.

Written as DNA, the CDR3 is TGTGCCAGCAGTGAATGGGACCGGGGCGCCAAAGCTTTCTTT. This encodes CASSEWDRGAKAFF. The chain employs TRBV25-1 and TRBJ1-1, with D tentatively TRBD1 (5 bases). V was shortened by 1 base and J by 9 bases, with 15 bases between the two germline ends. The germline V gene encodes CDR1 MGHDK and CDR2 SYGVNS. The CDR3 has 14 amino acids.

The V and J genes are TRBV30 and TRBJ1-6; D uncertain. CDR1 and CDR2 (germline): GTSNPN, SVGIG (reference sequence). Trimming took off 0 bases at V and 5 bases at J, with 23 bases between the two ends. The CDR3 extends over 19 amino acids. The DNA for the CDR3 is TGTGCCTGGAGTGTATTTACGCTCCTCACTGCCCCAGATAATTCACCCCTCCACTTT. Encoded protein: CAWSVFTLLTAPDNSPLHF.

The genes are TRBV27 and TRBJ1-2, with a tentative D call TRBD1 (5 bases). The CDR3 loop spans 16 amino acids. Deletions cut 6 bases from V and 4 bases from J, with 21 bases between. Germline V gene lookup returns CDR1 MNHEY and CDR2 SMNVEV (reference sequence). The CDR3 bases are TGTGCCAGCAGGCAGGGAGCGGGCCTTCGGGTCTATGGCTACACCTTC. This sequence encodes CASRQGAGLRVYGYTF.

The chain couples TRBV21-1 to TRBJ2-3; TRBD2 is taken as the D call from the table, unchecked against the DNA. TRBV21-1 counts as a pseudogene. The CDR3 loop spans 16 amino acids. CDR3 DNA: TGTGCCAGCAGCCCCCAGCCCCTAGCGGCCACAGATACGCAGTATTTT. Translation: CASSPQPLAATDTQYF.

The CDR3 loop reads CASSPRTGTTNEKLFF. The DNA of the CDR3 is TGTGCCAGCAGTCCGCGGACAGGAACAACTAATGAAAAACTGTTTTTT. This chain connects TRBV28 to TRBJ1-4; 7 nucleotides line up with TRBD1. The CDR3 length is 16 residues. Germline assignment: CDR1 MDHEN and CDR2 SYDVKM. The trim removed 5 bases at V and 0 bases at J, leaving 6 bases unmatched. Based on the CDR3 plus reference TRBV28 and TRBJ1-4, the full variable domain is DVKVTQSSRYLVKRTGEKVFLECVQDMDHENMFWYRQDPGLGLRLIYFSYDVKMKEKGDIPEGYSVSREKKERFSLILESASTNQTSMYLCASSPRTGTTNEKLFFGSGTQLSVL.

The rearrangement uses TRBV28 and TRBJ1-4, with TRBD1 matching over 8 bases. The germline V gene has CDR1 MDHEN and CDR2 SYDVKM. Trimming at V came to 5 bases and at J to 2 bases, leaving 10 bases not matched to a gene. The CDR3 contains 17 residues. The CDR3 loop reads CASSGGTGGWTNEKLFF. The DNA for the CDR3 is TGTGCCAGCAGTGGGGGCACAGGGGGGTGGACTAATGAAAAACTGTTTTTT. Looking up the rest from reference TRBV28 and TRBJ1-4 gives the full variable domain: DVKVTQSSRYLVKRTGEKVFLECVQDMDHENMFWYRQDPGLGLRLIYFSYDVKMKEKGDIPEGYSVSREKKERFSLILESASTNQTSMYLCASSGGTGGWTNEKLFFGSGTQLSVL.

The CDR3 sequence: CASSLSGRAADTQYF. The CDR3 nucleotides are TGTGCCAGCAGCTTGTCCGGGAGGGCTGCAGATACGCAGTATTTT. The rearrangement joins TRBV5-4 to TRBJ2-3; 8 positions match TRBD2. V shed 1 base, J shed 4 bases, and the junction held 5 bases outside the gene matches. This CDR3 is 15 amino acids long. From germline, CDR1 is SGHNT and CDR2 YYREEE (reference sequence).

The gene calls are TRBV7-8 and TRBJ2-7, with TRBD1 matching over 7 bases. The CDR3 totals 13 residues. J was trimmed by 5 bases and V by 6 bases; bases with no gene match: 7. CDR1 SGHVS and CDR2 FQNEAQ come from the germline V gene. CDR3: CASRHPTGDEQYF. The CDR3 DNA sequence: TGTGCCAGCAGACACCCCACAGGGGACGAGCAGTACTTC. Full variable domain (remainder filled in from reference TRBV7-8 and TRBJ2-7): GAGVSQSPRYKVAKRGQDVALRCDPISGHVSLFWYQQALGQGPEFLTYFQNEAQLDKSGLPSDRFFAERPEGSVSTLKIQRTQQEDSAVYLCASRHPTGDEQYFGPGTRLTVT.

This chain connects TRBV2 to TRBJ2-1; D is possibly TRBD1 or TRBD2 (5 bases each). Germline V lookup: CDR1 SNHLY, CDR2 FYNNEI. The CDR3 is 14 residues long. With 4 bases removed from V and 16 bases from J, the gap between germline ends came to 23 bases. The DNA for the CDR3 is TGTGCCAGCAGTGCCCAATTCTCCGGGACCGCAGCCTTCTTC. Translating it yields CASSAQFSGTAAFF.

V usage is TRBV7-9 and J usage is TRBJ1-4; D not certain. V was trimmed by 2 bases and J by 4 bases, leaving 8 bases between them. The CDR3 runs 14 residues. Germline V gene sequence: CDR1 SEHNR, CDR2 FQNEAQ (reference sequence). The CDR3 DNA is TGTGCCAGCAGCTTATTCGGCAGTAATGAAAAACTGTTTTTT. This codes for CASSLFGSNEKLFF. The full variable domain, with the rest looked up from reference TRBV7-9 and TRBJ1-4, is DTGVSQNPRHKITKRGQNVTFRCDPISEHNRLYWYRQTLGQGPEFLTYFQNEAQLEKSRLLSDRFSAERPKGSFSTLEIQRTEQGDSAMYLCASSLFGSNEKLFFGSGTQLSVL.

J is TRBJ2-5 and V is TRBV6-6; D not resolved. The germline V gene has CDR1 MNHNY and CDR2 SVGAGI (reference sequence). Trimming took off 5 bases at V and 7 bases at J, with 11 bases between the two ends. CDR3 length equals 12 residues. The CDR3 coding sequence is TGTGCCAGCAGTCCAATAAGAGGGACCCAGTACTTC. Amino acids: CASSPIRGTQYF.

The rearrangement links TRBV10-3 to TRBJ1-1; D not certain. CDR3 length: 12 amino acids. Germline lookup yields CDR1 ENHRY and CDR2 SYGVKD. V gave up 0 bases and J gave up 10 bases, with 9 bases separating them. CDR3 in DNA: TGTGCCATCAGTGAGTCGGGAATCGGAGCTTTCTTT. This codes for CAISESGIGAFF.

The CDR3 protein is CASREKGQGEEKQYF. The CDR3 DNA sequence: TGTGCCAGCAGAGAGAAGGGACAGGGGGAAGAAAAGCAGTACTTC. The rearrangement uses TRBV7-2 and TRBJ2-7; 11 nucleotides line up with TRBD1. The ends lost 6 bases at V and 8 bases at J; junction bases unmatched: 12. The length of the CDR3 is 15 residues. CDR1 is SGHTA, CDR2 FQGNSA, per germline.

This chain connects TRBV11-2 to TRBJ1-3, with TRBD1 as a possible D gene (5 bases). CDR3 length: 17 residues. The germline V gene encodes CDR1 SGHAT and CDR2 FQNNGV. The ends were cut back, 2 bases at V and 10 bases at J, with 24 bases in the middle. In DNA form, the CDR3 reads TGTGCCAGCAGCTTAAATCCGCTCACGCGGGGGGGAAGGACCATATATTTT. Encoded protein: CASSLNPLTRGGRTIYF.

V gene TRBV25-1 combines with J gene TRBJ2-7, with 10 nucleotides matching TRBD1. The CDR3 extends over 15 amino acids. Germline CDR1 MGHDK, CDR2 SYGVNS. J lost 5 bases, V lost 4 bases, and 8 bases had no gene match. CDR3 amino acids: CASSVLGTGAHEQYF. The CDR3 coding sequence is TGTGCCAGCAGTGTCCTAGGGACAGGGGCCCACGAGCAGTACTTC.

CDR3 sequence: CASSVGGTESYGYTF. The CDR3 coding sequence is TGTGCCAGCAGCGTAGGTGGGACAGAGTCCTATGGCTACACCTTC. This chain links TRBV9 with TRBJ1-2; 7 bases align to TRBD1. Germline lookup yields CDR1 SGDLS and CDR2 YYNGEE. V dropped 0 bases and J dropped 4; count of bases not matched to a gene: 6. The CDR3 loop spans 15 amino acids.

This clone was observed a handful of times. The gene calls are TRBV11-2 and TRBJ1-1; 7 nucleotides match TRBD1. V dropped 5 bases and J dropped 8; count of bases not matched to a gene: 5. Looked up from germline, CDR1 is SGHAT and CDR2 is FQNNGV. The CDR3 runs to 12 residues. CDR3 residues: CASSQGGREAFF. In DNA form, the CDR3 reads TGTGCCAGCAGCCAGGGGGGCAGGGAAGCTTTCTTT.

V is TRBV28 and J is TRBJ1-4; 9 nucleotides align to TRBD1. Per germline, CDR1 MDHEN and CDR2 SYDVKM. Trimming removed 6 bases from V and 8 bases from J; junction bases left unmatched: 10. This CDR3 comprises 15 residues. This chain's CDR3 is CASRKLQGAREKLFF. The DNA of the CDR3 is TGTGCCAGCAGGAAATTACAGGGGGCGCGGGAAAAACTGTTTTTT.

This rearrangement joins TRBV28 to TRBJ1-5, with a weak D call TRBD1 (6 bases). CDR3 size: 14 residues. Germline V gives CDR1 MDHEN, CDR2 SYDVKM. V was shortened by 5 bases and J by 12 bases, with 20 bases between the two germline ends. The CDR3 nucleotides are TGTGCCAGCAGTCTTAGCCCTGGACAGTCTAACCAGCATTTT. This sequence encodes CASSLSPGQSNQHF.

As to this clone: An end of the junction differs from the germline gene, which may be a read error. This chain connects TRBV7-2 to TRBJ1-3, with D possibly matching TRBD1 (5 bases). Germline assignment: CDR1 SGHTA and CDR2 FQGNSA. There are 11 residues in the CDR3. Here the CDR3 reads CASSLGDRRHF. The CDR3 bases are TGTGCCAGCAGCTTGGGGGACCGGAGGCATTTT.

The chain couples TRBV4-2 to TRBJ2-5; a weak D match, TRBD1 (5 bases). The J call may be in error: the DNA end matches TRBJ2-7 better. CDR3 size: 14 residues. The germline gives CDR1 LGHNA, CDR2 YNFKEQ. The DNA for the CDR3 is TGTGCCAGCAGCCAAGAGGACACGGCCTACGAGCAGTACTTC. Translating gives CASSQEDTAYEQYF.

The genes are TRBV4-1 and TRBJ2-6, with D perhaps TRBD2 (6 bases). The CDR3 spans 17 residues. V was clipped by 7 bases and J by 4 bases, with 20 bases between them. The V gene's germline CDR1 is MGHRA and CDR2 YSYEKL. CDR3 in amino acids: CASTISGLASGANVLTF. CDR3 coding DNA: TGCGCCAGCACCATTTCTGGCCTAGCGTCCGGGGCCAACGTCCTGACTTTC.

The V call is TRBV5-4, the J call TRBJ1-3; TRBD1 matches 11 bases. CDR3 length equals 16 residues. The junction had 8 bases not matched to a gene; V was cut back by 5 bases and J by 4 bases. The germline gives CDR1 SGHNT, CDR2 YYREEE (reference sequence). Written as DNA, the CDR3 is TGTGCCAGCAGTCCCGGACAGGGGGCGCGGGGAAACACCATATATTTT. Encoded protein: CASSPGQGARGNTIYF.

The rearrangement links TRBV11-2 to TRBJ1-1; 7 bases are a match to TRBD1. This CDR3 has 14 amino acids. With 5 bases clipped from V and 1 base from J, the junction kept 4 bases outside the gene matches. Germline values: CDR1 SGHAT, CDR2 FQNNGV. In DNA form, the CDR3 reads TGTGCCAGCAGCCCGGGACAGCAGAACACTGAAGCTTTCTTT. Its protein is CASSPGQQNTEAFF. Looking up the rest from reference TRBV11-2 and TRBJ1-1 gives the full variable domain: EAGVAQSPRYKIIEKRQSVAFWCNPISGHATLYWYQQILGQGPKLLIQFQNNGVVDDSQLPKDRFSAERLKGVDSTLKIQPAKLEDSAVYLCASSPGQQNTEAFFGQGTRLTVV.